One sample yielded the 9 T cell receptor beta chains listed below, sequenced in a study of T cells after yellow fever vaccination. MiXCR, run by TCRdb on the 5' RACE reads, gives a single entry per CDR3 protein. The sample yields 500,000 to 650,000 distinct CDR3 sequences, about a sixth seen once. Here the sequenced sample was PBMCs, taken 5 days after the first yellow fever vaccination. These receptors all come from a man between 18 and 29 years old who received the YFV17D yellow fever vaccine.

To note about this clonotype: A single base separates this from a much larger clone, so it may be a read error. This rearrangement joins TRBV7-9 to TRBJ2-7; no clear D. The CDR3 length is 13 residues. Between the trimmed V and J ends, which lost 2 bases and 2 bases, there was a span of 7 bases. Germline V gives CDR1 SEHNR, CDR2 FQNEAQ (reference sequence). CDR3 residues: CASSLPETYEQYF. The CDR3 DNA follows: TGTGCCAGCAGCTTACCGGAGACCTACGAGCAGTACTTC. The full variable domain, completed using reference TRBV7-9 and TRBJ2-7, is DTGVSQNPRHKITKRGQNVTFRCDPISEHNRLYWYRQTLGQGPEFLTYFQNEAQLEKSRLLSDRFSAERPKGSFSTLEIQRTEQGDSAMYLCASSLPETYEQYFGPGTRLTVT.

This clonotype was observed a few times. This rearrangement joins TRBV7-8 to TRBJ1-5, with D perhaps TRBD1 (6 bases). The CDR3 runs 18 residues. Germline CDR1 and CDR2: SGHVS and FQNEAQ. Trimming cost V 7 bases and J 4 bases, with 26 bases left between them. Here the CDR3 reads CASTETGLAVERNQPQHF. The DNA for the CDR3 is TGTGCCAGCACCGAAACAGGGTTAGCGGTTGAGAGGAATCAGCCCCAGCATTTT. Full variable domain (rest looked up from reference TRBV7-8 and TRBJ1-5): GAGVSQSPRYKVAKRGQDVALRCDPISGHVSLFWYQQALGQGPEFLTYFQNEAQLDKSGLPSDRFFAERPEGSVSTLKIQRTQQEDSAVYLCASTETGLAVERNQPQHFGDGTRLSIL.

The chain employs TRBV7-9 and TRBJ2-5; TRBD2 matches 13 bases. V lost 4 bases and J lost 5; bases outside the gene matches: 10. The CDR3 has 17 amino acids. In germline, CDR1 is SEHNR, CDR2 FQNEAQ (reference sequence). CDR3 protein: CASSSTSGGAWWETQYF. In DNA, the CDR3 is TGTGCCAGCAGCTCAACTAGCGGGGGGGCCTGGTGGGAGACCCAGTACTTC. The entire variable domain, with the rest obtained from reference TRBV7-9 and TRBJ2-5, is as follows: DTGVSQNPRHKITKRGQNVTFRCDPISEHNRLYWYRQTLGQGPEFLTYFQNEAQLEKSRLLSDRFSAERPKGSFSTLEIQRTEQGDSAMYLCASSSTSGGAWWETQYFGPGTRLLVL.

This chain joins TRBV4-1 and TRBJ2-3, with D possibly TRBD2 on 7 matching bases. The CDR3 is 18 amino acids. Germline V lookup: CDR1 MGHRA, CDR2 YSYEKL. The V gene lost 3 bases and the J gene lost 6 bases, with 25 bases spanning the gap. CDR3 DNA sequence: TGCGCCAGCAGCCACCGTACTAGGGGGTCGGGGGGCGCGGATACGCAGTATTTT. Its translation is CASSHRTRGSGGADTQYF.

This chain uses TRBV9 with TRBJ2-3, with 10 bases fitting TRBD2. The J segment lost 7 bases and the V segment lost 0 bases, leaving 8 bases of the junction unmatched. Looked up from germline, CDR1 is SGDLS and CDR2 is YYNGEE. The CDR3 length is 16 residues. The CDR3 region has the DNA TGTGCCAGCAGCGTAGGGAGGAGCGGGGGGGCGTATACGCAGTATTTT. Its protein product is CASSVGRSGGAYTQYF. The whole variable domain, filled in from reference TRBV9 and TRBJ2-3, reads DSGVTQTPKHLITATGQRVTLRCSPRSGDLSVYWYQQSLDQGLQFLIQYYNGEERAKGNILERFSAQQFPDLHSELNLSSLELGDSALYFCASSVGRSGGAYTQYFGPGTRLTVL.

This clonotype was counted a few times. The CDR3 loop is CAISETAGGRYEQFF. In DNA, the CDR3 is TGTGCCATCAGTGAGACGGCGGGGGGGCGCTATGAGCAGTTCTTC. V is TRBV10-3 and J is TRBJ2-1, with 9 bases fitting TRBD2. The J segment lost 8 bases and the V segment lost 2 bases, leaving 7 bases of the junction unmatched. The CDR3 covers 15 residues. CDR1 is ENHRY, CDR2 SYGVKD, per germline.

V and J are TRBV3-1 and TRBJ2-2, with D tentatively TRBD2 (5 bases). Germline CDR1 is LGHDT and CDR2 is YNNKEL (reference sequence). The CDR3 is made up of 17 amino acids. Trimming cost V 3 bases and J 0 bases, with 14 bases left between them. The CDR3 region is CASSQRVGLPNTGELFF. DNA of the CDR3: TGTGCCAGCAGCCAGAGAGTTGGACTCCCGAACACCGGGGAGCTGTTTTTT.

This clonotype was picked up a small number of times. The chain employs TRBV15 and TRBJ1-4; D not certain. The CDR3 runs 14 residues. Trimming cost V 0 bases and J 7 bases, with 9 bases left between them. From germline, CDR1 is LNHNV and CDR2 YYDKDF (reference sequence). CDR3 loop: CATSRDMVAEKLFF. The DNA of the CDR3 is TGTGCCACCAGCAGAGATATGGTGGCTGAAAAACTGTTTTTT.

The V call is TRBV19, the J call TRBJ1-1; D might be TRBD1 (5 bases). Germline loops: CDR1 LNHDA, CDR2 SQIVND (reference sequence). CDR3 size: 14 residues. Trimming shortened V by 8 bases and J by 11 bases, and 24 bases separated the two germline ends. The CDR3 nucleotides are TGTGCCAGTGCAAGTGCACCTGGTCGGGACGGGGCTTTCTTT. Translated: CASASAPGRDGAFF.